This T cell receptor (beta chain) derives from a study of T cells in Graves' hyperthyroidism and ophthalmopathy. Overall study: Staff took peripheral blood when the initial diagnosis was made, before any treatment began.

Study-wide findings and caveats: A model of 13 V-J pairs discriminated ophthalmopathy from stable hyperthyroidism. Most clonotypes that expanded in the thyroid above 0.001 also showed up in blood.

What was amplified from RNA transcripts were TCR beta CDR3 regions. Carried out on the TCR CDR3, a first-round RT-PCR used the HTBI primer set. Each CDR3 protein gets one entry after TCRdb re-called the multiplex PCR reads with MiXCR. The sample holds hundreds of thousands of distinct CDR3 sequences; roughly 25% are singletons and the top ten take 73%. Each diagnosis drew on symptoms, thyroxine, TRAb, thyroid ultrasound and orbital computed tomography findings. This clonotype occurred many times. The antigen is not known. The V end lost 3 bases, the J end lost 5 bases, and 17 bases lay between the germline ends. There are 15 residues in the CDR3. Germline CDR1 MDHEN, CDR2 SYDVKM.

The clonotype was recovered from a middle-aged man with Graves' hyperthyroidism. The material sequenced was blood. V is TRBV28 and J is TRBJ2-7; D is undetermined. CDR3: CASSLARQPPHEQYF. CDR3 coding DNA: TGTGCCAGCAGTTTGGCCCGGCAACCCCCACACGAGCAGTACTTC.